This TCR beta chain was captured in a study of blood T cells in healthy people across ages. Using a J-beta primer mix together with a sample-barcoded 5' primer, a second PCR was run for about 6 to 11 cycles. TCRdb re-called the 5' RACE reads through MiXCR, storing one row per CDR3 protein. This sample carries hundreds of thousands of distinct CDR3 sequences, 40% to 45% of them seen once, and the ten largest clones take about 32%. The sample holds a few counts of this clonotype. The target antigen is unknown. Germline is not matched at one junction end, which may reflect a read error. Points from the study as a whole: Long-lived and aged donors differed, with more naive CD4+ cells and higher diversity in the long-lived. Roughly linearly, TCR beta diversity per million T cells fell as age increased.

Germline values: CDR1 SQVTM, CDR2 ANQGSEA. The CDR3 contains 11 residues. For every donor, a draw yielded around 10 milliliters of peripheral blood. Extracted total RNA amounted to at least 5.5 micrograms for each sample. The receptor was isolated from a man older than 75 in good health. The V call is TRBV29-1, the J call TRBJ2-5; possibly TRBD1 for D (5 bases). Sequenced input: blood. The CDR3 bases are TGCAGCGGTGAAGGGGCAGAGACCCAGTACTTC. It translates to CSGEGAETQYF. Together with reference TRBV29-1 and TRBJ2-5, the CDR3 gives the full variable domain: SAVISQKPSRDICQRGTSLTIQCQVDSQVTMMFWYRQQPGQSLTLIATANQGSEATYESGFVIDKFPISRPNLTFSTLTVSNMSPEDSSIYLCSGEGAETQYFGPGTRLLVL.